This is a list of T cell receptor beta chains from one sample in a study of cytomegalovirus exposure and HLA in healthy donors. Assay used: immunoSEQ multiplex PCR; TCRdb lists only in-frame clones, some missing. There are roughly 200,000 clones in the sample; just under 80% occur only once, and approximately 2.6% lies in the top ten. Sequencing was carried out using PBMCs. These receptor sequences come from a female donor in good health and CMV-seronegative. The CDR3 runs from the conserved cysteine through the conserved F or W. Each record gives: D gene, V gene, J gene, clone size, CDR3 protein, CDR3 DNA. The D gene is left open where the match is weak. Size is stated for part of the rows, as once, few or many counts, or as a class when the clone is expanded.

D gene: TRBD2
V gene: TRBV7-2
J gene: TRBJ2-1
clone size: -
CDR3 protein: CASKPLRTSGYNEQFF
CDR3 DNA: TGTGCCAGCAAACCACTGAGGACTAGCGGCTACAATGAGCAGTTCTTC

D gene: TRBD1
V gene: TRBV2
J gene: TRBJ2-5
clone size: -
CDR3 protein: CASKKDRGGLETQYF
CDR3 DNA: TGTGCCAGCAAAAAGGACAGGGGAGGTTTGGAGACCCAGTACTTC

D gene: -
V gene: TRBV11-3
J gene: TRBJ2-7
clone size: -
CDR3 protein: CASSLQRGNYEQYF
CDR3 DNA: TGTGCCAGCAGCTTACAACGGGGAAACTACGAGCAGTACTTC

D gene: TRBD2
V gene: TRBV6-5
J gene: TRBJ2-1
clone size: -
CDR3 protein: CASSYFGRADVNEQFF
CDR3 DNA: TGTGCCAGCAGTTACTTCGGGAGGGCCGATGTAAATGAGCAGTTCTTC

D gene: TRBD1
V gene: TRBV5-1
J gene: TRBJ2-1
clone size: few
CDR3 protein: CASSLGQGASYNEQFF
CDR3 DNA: TGCGCCAGCAGCCTGGGACAGGGGGCTTCCTACAATGAGCAGTTCTTC

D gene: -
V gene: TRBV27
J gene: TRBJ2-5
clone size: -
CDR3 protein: CASSLSGTPLGETQYF
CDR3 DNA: TGTGCCAGCAGTTTATCCGGGACACCTCTGGGGGAGACCCAGTACTTC

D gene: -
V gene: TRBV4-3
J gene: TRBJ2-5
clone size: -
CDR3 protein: CASSQDIQTVGGTQYF
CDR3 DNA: TGCGCCAGCAGCCAAGACATCCAGACAGTCGGGGGGACCCAGTACTTC

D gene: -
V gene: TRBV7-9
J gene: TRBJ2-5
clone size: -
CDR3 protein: CASSHGWRTEETQYF
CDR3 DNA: TGTGCCAGCAGCCACGGCTGGAGAACGGAAGAGACCCAGTACTTC

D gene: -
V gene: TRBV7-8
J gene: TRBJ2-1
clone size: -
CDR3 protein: CASSQVQPDEQFF
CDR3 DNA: TGTGCCAGCAGTCAGGTCCAGCCCGATGAGCAGTTCTTC

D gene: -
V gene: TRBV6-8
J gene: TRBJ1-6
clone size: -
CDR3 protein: CASSYGRKHSPLHF
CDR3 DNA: TGTGCCAGCAGTTACGGCAGGAAGCATTCACCCCTCCACTTT

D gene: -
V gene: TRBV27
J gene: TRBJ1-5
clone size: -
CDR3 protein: CASSLLGAGENNQPQHF
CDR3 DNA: TGTGCCAGCAGTTTATTGGGGGCAGGAGAAAATAATCAGCCCCAGCATTTT

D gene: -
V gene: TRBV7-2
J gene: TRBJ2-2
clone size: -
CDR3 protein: CASSTFWGVSVGTGELFF
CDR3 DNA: TGTGCCAGCAGCACCTTCTGGGGGGTATCGGTAGGCACCGGGGAGCTGTTTTTT

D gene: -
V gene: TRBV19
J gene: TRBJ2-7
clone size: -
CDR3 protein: CASRGAGRGYEQYF
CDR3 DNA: TGTGCCAGTAGGGGCGCTGGAAGGGGCTACGAGCAGTACTTC

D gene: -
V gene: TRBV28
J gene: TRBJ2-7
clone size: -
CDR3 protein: CASSQGKSANEQYF
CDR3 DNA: TGTGCCAGCAGTCAGGGTAAATCCGCTAACGAGCAGTACTTC

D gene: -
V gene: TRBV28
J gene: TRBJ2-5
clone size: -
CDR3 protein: CASSLITKETQYF
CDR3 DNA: TGTGCCAGCAGTTTAATCACTAAAGAGACCCAGTACTTC

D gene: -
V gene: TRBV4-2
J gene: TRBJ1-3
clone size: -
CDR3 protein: CASSQFLGGTSGNTIYF
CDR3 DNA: TGTGCCAGCAGCCAATTCCTGGGGGGGACCTCTGGAAACACCATATATTTT

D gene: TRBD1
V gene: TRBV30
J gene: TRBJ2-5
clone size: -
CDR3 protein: CAWAGTGYQETQYF
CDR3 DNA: TGTGCCTGGGCCGGGACAGGGTACCAAGAGACCCAGTACTTC

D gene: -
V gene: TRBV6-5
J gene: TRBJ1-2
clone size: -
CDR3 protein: CASRRGQGYTF
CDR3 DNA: TGTGCCAGCAGAAGGGGACAAGGCTACACCTTC

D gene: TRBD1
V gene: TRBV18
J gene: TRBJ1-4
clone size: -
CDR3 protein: CASSRDSAYEKLFF
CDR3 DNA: TGTGCCAGCTCACGGGACAGCGCATATGAAAAACTGTTTTTT

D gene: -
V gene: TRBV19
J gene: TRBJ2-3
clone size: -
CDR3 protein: CASSIEGADTQYF
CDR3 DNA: TGTGCCAGTAGTATAGAGGGGGCTGATACGCAGTATTTT